Listed here is a single TCR beta chain. This clonotype was counted ten times or more. Its antigen is still unknown. No much larger clone is present one base from it, and per-base qualities are unavailable. Relative to germline, V is missing 0 bases and J is missing 8 bases, with 11 bases of the junction outside any gene match. The germline V gene encodes CDR1 SGHRS and CDR2 YFSETQ. The CDR3, from cysteine to phenylalanine, totals 16 residues. Of the read, only the CDR3 DNA is kept; its 48 bases are in frame from base 1. The method was PCR. TCRdb shows the sequencer as Illumina HiSeq 2500. TCR library preparation used molecular barcoding, with unique molecular identifiers applied to normalize quantification of the TCRbeta repertoire. TCRdb reanalyzed the raw reads on its own, using fastp at Q25 for trimming and MiXCR for clone calling, and kept in-frame beta chains. All rows with the same CDR3 protein become a single entry with the most common DNA and genes. This sample is represented by about 590,000 distinct CDR3 sequences; over 10% of them were singletons. The biggest ten clones account for approximately 2% of the sample.

These data originate in a study of T-cell reconstitution after alpha-beta-depleted transplantation in children (dated by TCRdb to the mid-2010s). For context, the study as a whole: The study quantitatively tracked T-cell immune reconstitution after TCRalphabeta/CD19-depleted allogeneic hematopoietic cell transplantation in children using TCR repertoire profiling. On the study overall, not on this receptor specifically: About two months after transplant, the apparently early recovery of alphabetaT-cell counts reportedly depended on just several hundred clones that had expanded rapidly and came from non-depleted graft cells. Over subsequent months, a decline in hyperexpanded clone frequencies was noted, and after one year, T-cell counts and TCRbeta diversity were mostly ascribed to newly produced T cells. In some patients, high TCRbeta diversity at day 60 was attributed to recipient T cells and intrathymic progenitors that had survived conditioning.

Sample treatment or condition, as interpreted from the label and publication: allogeneic hematopoietic cell transplantation with graft depleted of TCRalphabeta T cells and CD19 B cells. TCRalphabeta/CD19-depleted allogeneic hematopoietic cell grafts were given to the transplant recipients, all of whom were children. The clonotype originates from a male patient between 10 and 17 years old who had a stem cell transplant for acute myeloid leukemia, so the T cells may come from the graft donor. The sample consisted of PBMCs, mostly from graft donor cells, taken 360 days after TCRalphabeta/CD19-depleted stem cell transplant. The V gene is TRBV5-1 and the J gene is TRBJ2-1, with 7 bases in between that match TRBD2. CDR3 reads: CASSLGPAGTSHEQFF. The nucleotide sequence reads as follows: TGCGCCAGCAGCTTGGGTCCAGCGGGAACGTCCCATGAGCAGTTCTTC.